Shown below are 24 T cell receptor beta chains from a single sample sequenced in a study of cytomegalovirus exposure and HLA in healthy donors. PCR was performed using 60 Vbeta and 13 Jbeta primers. Generated by immunoSEQ multiplex PCR, the TCRdb table keeps only in-frame clones and is missing some. Here the sample spans more than 150,000 clones, around 72% being singletons. The sequenced sample consisted of PBMCs. Receptor source: a woman in her 50s in good health and CMV-seropositive.

The rearrangement links TRBV5-6 to TRBJ1-1; TRBD1 agrees at 12 bases. This CDR3 contains 13 residues. The germline gives CDR1 SGHDT, CDR2 YYEEEE. V trimming: 4 bases; J trimming: 11 bases; junction bases outside the gene matches: 6. The CDR3 region is CASSPGQGAGAFF. The CDR3 bases are TGTGCCAGCAGCCCGGGACAGGGGGCGGGGGCTTTCTTT.

The chain carries TRBV19 and TRBJ2-5, with 7 bases identical to TRBD1. CDR3 size: 15 residues. Germline CDR1 LNHDA, CDR2 SQIVND (reference sequence). J gave up 4 bases and V 5 bases, and 10 bases lay outside the gene matches. CDR3 DNA sequence: TGTGCCAGTAGTTTTCAACCCTCAGGGGGAGAGACCCAGTACTTC. This encodes CASSFQPSGGETQYF. Combining the CDR3 with reference TRBV19 and TRBJ2-5 gives the whole variable domain DGGITQSPKYLFRKEGQNVTLSCEQNLNHDAMYWYRQDPGQGLRLIYYSQIVNDFQKGDIAEGYSVSREKKESFPLTVTSAQKNPTAFYLCASSFQPSGGETQYFGPGTRLLVL.

Comments on this clone: Germline and junction disagree at one end, which may indicate a read error. Distinct nucleotide sequences in the sample also encode this CDR3. J is TRBJ1-1 and V is TRBV6-1; 8 nucleotides align to TRBD1. CDR1 and CDR2 from the germline V gene are MNHNS and SASEGT. The length of the CDR3 is 15 residues. The CDR3 DNA reads as TGTGCCAGCAGTTTTCAGGGGGCTGAGAACACTGAAGCCTTCTTT. Translated, it gives CASSFQGAENTEAFF.

This clone was observed once. CDR3: CASSSRGSGANVLTF. In DNA form, the CDR3 reads TGTGCCAGCAGCTCCCGGGGCTCTGGGGCCAACGTCCTGACTTTC. The V gene is TRBV11-2, the J gene TRBJ2-6, with D possibly TRBD2 on 5 matching bases. Between the trimmed V and J ends, which lost 4 bases and 0 bases, there was a span of 7 bases. CDR3 length equals 15 residues. Germline CDR1 and CDR2: SGHAT and FQNNGV.

This clone was recorded once. The rearrangement joins TRBV9 to TRBJ1-3, with a possible D match to TRBD1 (5 bases). CDR3 length equals 17 residues. With 4 bases removed from V and 0 bases from J, the gap between germline ends came to 17 bases. Germline CDR1 reads SGDLS; CDR2 reads YYNGEE. The CDR3 spells CASSPPGGGSSGNTIYF. CDR3 bases: TGTGCCAGCAGCCCCCCGGGGGGAGGGAGCTCTGGAAACACCATATATTTT.

This clone is a singleton in its sample. The junction and the germline gene differ at one end; a read error may be behind it. This chain links TRBV28 with TRBJ2-7; 7 bases line up with TRBD2. Germline loops: CDR1 MDHEN, CDR2 SYDVKM. There are 15 residues in the CDR3. In nucleotides, the CDR3 is TGTGCCAGCAGCCAAAGCCCGGGAGGTAGGGACGAGCGGTACTTC. Protein product: CASSQSPGGRDERYF.

As to this clone: Sequence at one end of the junction differs from germline and may be a read error. The chain links TRBV7-3 to TRBJ1-1, with 8 bases fitting TRBD1. Germline assignment: CDR1 SGHTA and CDR2 FQGTGA. CDR3 length: 16 residues. The CDR3 loop reads CSSSLGGQGRSTEAFF. CDR3 nucleotide sequence: TGTTCCAGCAGCTTAGGAGGACAGGGCCGGAGCACTGAAGCTTTCTTT. Drawing the rest from reference TRBV7-3 and TRBJ1-1, the complete variable domain is GAGVSQTPSNKVTEKGKYVELRCDPISGHTALYWYRQSLGQGPEFLIYFQGTGAADDSGLPNDRFFAVRPEGSVSTLKIQRTERGDSAVYLCSSSLGGQGRSTEAFFGQGTRLTVV.

Only one count was recorded for this clone. The J gene is TRBJ1-3, the V gene TRBV30; D not resolved. Trimming took off 0 bases at V and 5 bases at J, with 5 bases between the two ends. The germline gives CDR1 GTSNPN, CDR2 SVGIG (reference sequence). The CDR3 extends over 12 amino acids. DNA of the CDR3: TGTGCCTGGAGTGTCCACAGAAACACCATATATTTT. As protein: CAWSVHRNTIYF.

The chain carries TRBV4-3 and TRBJ2-5; possibly TRBD1 for D (5 bases). Germline CDR1 and CDR2: LGHNA and YSLEER. The CDR3 spans 15 residues. The V end was cut by 0 bases, the J end by 5 bases, with 13 bases between. CDR3 DNA sequence: TGCGCCAGCAGCCAAGATTATTCAGGGTGGGAGACCCAGTACTTC. Translated, it gives CASSQDYSGWETQYF.

The rearrangement joins TRBV15 to TRBJ2-4; 8 bases fit TRBD1. Trimming cost V 4 bases and J 0 bases; bases outside gene matches: 11. The CDR3 runs 18 residues. CDR1 and CDR2 from the germline V gene are LNHNV and YYDKDF (reference sequence). The CDR3 sequence: CATSMGRGQSVAKNIQYF. In DNA, the CDR3 is TGTGCCACCAGCATGGGCAGGGGGCAATCAGTAGCCAAAAACATTCAGTACTTC.

V usage is TRBV7-9 and J usage is TRBJ1-3; 7 bases agree with TRBD1. Trimming cost V 5 bases and J 0 bases; bases outside gene matches: 16. This CDR3 is built from 19 residues. Per germline, CDR1 SEHNR and CDR2 FQNEAQ (reference sequence). CDR3 amino acids: CASSRFRDRGKDSGNTIYF. CDR3 DNA: TGTGCCAGCAGCCGCTTCCGGGACAGAGGGAAGGACTCTGGAAACACCATATATTTT.

This clone showed up just once. This sequence joins TRBV2 and TRBJ2-1; TRBD1 aligns across 7 bases. Trimming cost V 2 bases and J 7 bases; bases outside gene matches: 5. The CDR3 has 14 residues. Germline V gene sequence: CDR1 SNHLY, CDR2 FYNNEI. CDR3 nucleotides: TGTGCCAGCAGTGAAAGGGGGCTAGGGAATGAGCAGTTCTTC. As protein: CASSERGLGNEQFF. Filled out from reference TRBV2 and TRBJ2-1, the complete variable domain reads EPEVTQTPSHQVTQMGQEVILRCVPISNHLYFYWYRQILGQKVEFLVSFYNNEISEKSEIFDDQFSVERPDGSNFTLKIRSTKLEDSAMYFCASSERGLGNEQFFGPGTRLTVL.

This chain joins TRBV7-2 and TRBJ1-1; 8 bases fit TRBD1. Trimming at V came to 4 bases and at J to 4 bases, leaving 5 bases not matched to a gene. The length of the CDR3 is 14 residues. CDR1 and CDR2 (germline): SGHTA, FQGNSA. CDR3 coding DNA: TGTGCCAGCAGCTCGGACAGGGTTGTCACTGAAGCTTTCTTT. Amino acid sequence: CASSSDRVVTEAFF.

J is TRBJ2-1 and V is TRBV18; D not certain. CDR1 and CDR2 from the germline V gene are KGHSH and LQKENI. CDR3 size: 14 residues. V dropped 0 bases and J dropped 10 bases, with 13 bases sitting between them. CDR3: CASSPPVTPPEQFF. The DNA of the CDR3 is TGTGCCAGCTCACCACCGGTGACTCCCCCCGAGCAGTTCTTC.

The chain links TRBV4-3 to TRBJ1-1; no reliable D call. Per the germline V gene, CDR1 is LGHNA and CDR2 is YSLEER. Trimming took off 0 bases at V and 4 bases at J, with 15 bases between the two ends. There are 16 residues in the CDR3. As DNA, the CDR3 is TGCGCCAGCAGCCAAGAGCGGGCAGCCGGAGCCACTGAAGCTTTCTTT. Translated: CASSQERAAGATEAFF.

This clone has just one count. The rearrangement joins TRBV14 to TRBJ2-7; D gene unclear. V lost 6 bases and J 1 base, leaving 10 bases between the germline ends. Germline CDR1 and CDR2: SGHDN and FVKESK. The CDR3 contains 13 residues. CDR3 DNA sequence: TGTGCCAGCAGGGCAGGCCCTTCCTACGAGCAGTACTTC. Residues: CASRAGPSYEQYF.

This chain uses TRBV7-2 with TRBJ2-7; 10 bases are a match to TRBD1. The V segment lost 3 bases and the J segment 5 bases; nucleotides outside the gene matches: 4. Germline-derived CDR1 and CDR2 are SGHTA and FQGNSA. The length of the CDR3 is 14 residues. CDR3 bases: TGTGCCAGCAGCTTCGGGACAGGGGAGGACGAGCAGTACTTC. Translating gives CASSFGTGEDEQYF. Combining the CDR3 with reference TRBV7-2 and TRBJ2-7 gives the whole variable domain GAGVSQSPSNKVTEKGKDVELRCDPISGHTALYWYRQSLGQGLEFLIYFQGNSAPDKSGLPSDRFSAERTGGSVSTLTIQRTQQEDSAVYLCASSFGTGEDEQYFGPGTRLTVT.

This rearrangement joins TRBV10-3 to TRBJ2-1; possibly TRBD2 for D (7 bases). V dropped 6 bases and J dropped 5 bases, with 14 bases sitting between them. The germline gives CDR1 ENHRY, CDR2 SYGVKD. The CDR3 length is 14 residues. The CDR3: CAISARGADNEQFF. The CDR3 nucleotides read TGTGCCATCAGCGCCCGGGGGGCGGACAATGAGCAGTTCTTC.

The chain combines TRBV19 with TRBJ2-6, with TRBD2 as a possible D gene (6 bases). Germline loops: CDR1 LNHDA, CDR2 SQIVND (reference sequence). This CDR3 is built from 14 residues. The V end lost 11 bases, the J end lost 2 bases, and 13 bases lay between the germline ends. This CDR3 reads CACEEGTGANVLTF. The CDR3 region has the DNA TGTGCCTGCGAGGAGGGCACTGGGGCCAACGTCCTGACTTTC.

The V and J genes are TRBV29-1 and TRBJ1-2; TRBD1 aligns across 8 bases. CDR3 length: 13 amino acids. V was pared by 6 bases and J by 4 bases, with 7 bases of the junction left unmatched. CDR1 SQVTM and CDR2 ANQGSEA come from the germline V gene. The CDR3 loop reads CSVWTGRGYGYTF. CDR3 sequence (DNA): TGCAGCGTCTGGACAGGGAGGGGCTATGGCTACACCTTC.

This clone occurred a few times. V gene TRBV30 combines with J gene TRBJ2-5; the D gene is possibly TRBD2 (6 bases). Trimming cost V 0 bases and J 4 bases, with 9 bases left between them. Germline CDR1 and CDR2: GTSNPN and SVGIG (reference sequence). The CDR3 length is 13 residues. CDR3: CAWSVAGGETQYF. The CDR3 bases are TGTGCCTGGAGTGTGGCCGGGGGAGAGACCCAGTACTTC. Based on the CDR3 plus reference TRBV30 and TRBJ2-5, the full variable domain is SQTIHQWPATLVQPVGSPLSLECTVEGTSNPNLYWYRQAAGRGLQLLFYSVGIGQISSEVPQNLSASRPQDRQFILSSKKLLLSDSGFYLCAWSVAGGETQYFGPGTRLLVL.

V and J are TRBV7-2 and TRBJ1-2, with TRBD1 matching 7 bases. The CDR3 runs to 13 residues. Germline assignment: CDR1 SGHTA and CDR2 FQGNSA. V shed 7 bases, J shed 8 bases, and the junction held 10 bases outside the gene matches. The CDR3 is CASTREGAGGYTF. CDR3 coding DNA: TGTGCCAGCACCCGGGAGGGGGCGGGGGGCTACACCTTC.

The chain joins TRBV4-1 to TRBJ2-7, with 7 bases identical to TRBD1. The CDR3 has 14 residues. Per germline, CDR1 MGHRA and CDR2 YSYEKL. The junction had 2 bases not matched to a gene; V was cut back by 1 base and J by 2 bases. CDR3 DNA: TGCGCCAGCAGCCAAGTGGGGACAGCCTACGAGCAGTACTTC. It is translated as CASSQVGTAYEQYF.

This clone was recorded once. The chain couples TRBV28 to TRBJ2-5, with 9 bases identical to TRBD2. V gave up 6 bases and J gave up 5 bases; unmatched junction bases: 10. CDR1 is MDHEN and CDR2 is SYDVKM in the germline V gene. The CDR3 has 15 residues. Written as DNA, the CDR3 is TGTGCCAGCAGCTCCCTAGCGGGGCCTAGGGAGACCCAGTACTTC. This gives the protein CASSSLAGPRETQYF.